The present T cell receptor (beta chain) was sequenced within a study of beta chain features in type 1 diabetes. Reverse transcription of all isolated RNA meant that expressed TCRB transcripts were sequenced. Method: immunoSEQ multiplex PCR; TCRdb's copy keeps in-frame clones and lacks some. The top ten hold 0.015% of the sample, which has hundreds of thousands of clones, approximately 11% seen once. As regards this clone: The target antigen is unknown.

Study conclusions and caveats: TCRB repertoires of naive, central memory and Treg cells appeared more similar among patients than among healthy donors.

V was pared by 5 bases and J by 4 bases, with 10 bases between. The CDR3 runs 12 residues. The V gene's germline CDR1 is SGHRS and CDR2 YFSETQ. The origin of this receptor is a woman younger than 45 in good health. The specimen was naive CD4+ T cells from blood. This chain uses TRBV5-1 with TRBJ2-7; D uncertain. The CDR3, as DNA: TGCGCCAGCAGTAGTCAACTTTACGAGCAGTACTTC. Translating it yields CASSSQLYEQYF.